Below are 28 T cell receptor beta chains sequenced from a single sample in a study of blood T cell repertoires in COVID-19. Measured with immunoSEQ multiplex PCR; TCRdb has only the in-frame clones, and not every one. The sample has under 100,000 clones, 81% seen once. The sample consisted of peripheral blood. The receptors here all came from a man aged 80 or over with active or convalescent COVID-19.

V gene TRBV15 combines with J gene TRBJ2-1; a weak D match, TRBD2 (5 bases). V lost 2 bases, J lost 9 bases, and 17 bases lay in between. Germline CDR1 reads LNHNV; CDR2 reads YYDKDF (reference sequence). The CDR3 contains 15 residues. The CDR3 spells CATSRPTQLVTEQFF. CDR3 nucleotides: TGTGCCACCAGCAGACCCACTCAACTAGTGACTGAGCAGTTCTTC.

This clone came up a few times. This sequence joins TRBV5-1 and TRBJ1-1; D perhaps matches TRBD1 (6 bases). Per germline, CDR1 SGHRS and CDR2 YFSETQ. CDR3 length: 14 amino acids. V gave up 2 bases and J gave up 10 bases, with 18 bases separating them. The CDR3, as DNA: TGCGCCAGCAGCTTCGGCAGGGGAATTATGTCAGCTTTCTTT. Translated, it gives CASSFGRGIMSAFF. The full variable domain, completed using reference TRBV5-1 and TRBJ1-1, is KAGVTQTPRYLIKTRGQQVTLSCSPISGHRSVSWYQQTPGQGLQFLFEYFSETQRNKGNFPGRFSGRQFSNSRSEMNVSTLELGDSALYLCASSFGRGIMSAFFGQGTRLTVV.

The rearrangement links TRBV6-1 to TRBJ1-5; no definite D call. The CDR3 sequence is 14 residues long. Germline V gene sequence: CDR1 MNHNS, CDR2 SASEGT. V was trimmed by 7 bases and J by 3 bases, leaving 13 bases between them. This chain's CDR3 is CASNLQPVNQPQHF. CDR3 sequence (DNA): TGTGCCAGCAACCTACAGCCGGTCAATCAGCCCCAGCATTTT.

This clone was seen a few times. V is TRBV5-8 and J is TRBJ2-7; 11 bases map to TRBD1. V gave up 3 bases and J gave up 4 bases; unmatched junction bases: 12. The V gene's germline CDR1 is SGHTS and CDR2 YDEGEE. The CDR3 is made up of 17 amino acids. CDR3 nucleotide sequence: TGTGCCAGCAGCTACGGAACAGGGACAGGGGGTTGGTACGAGCAGTACTTC. This translates into CASSYGTGTGGWYEQYF.

V usage is TRBV5-1 and J usage is TRBJ1-5; TRBD1 matches at 8 bases. Per germline, CDR1 SGHRS and CDR2 YFSETQ. V dropped 4 bases and J dropped 5; count of bases not matched to a gene: 11. This CDR3 has 16 residues. CDR3 sequence (DNA): TGCGCCAGCAGCCCGGGGACAGGCCCACCCCATCAGCCCCAGCATTTT. Residues: CASSPGTGPPHQPQHF.

This chain links TRBV19 with TRBJ2-1; tentatively, D is TRBD2 (7 bases). The CDR3 runs to 16 residues. The V gene's germline CDR1 is LNHDA and CDR2 SQIVND (reference sequence). Trimming pared 2 bases from V and 7 bases from J, leaving 18 bases between. This chain's CDR3 is CASSISAGEGVNEQFF. CDR3 coding DNA: TGTGCCAGTAGTATATCGGCAGGGGAGGGTGTGAATGAGCAGTTCTTC.

The V call is TRBV7-9, the J call TRBJ1-3; D is unresolved. V shed 2 bases and J shed 0 bases, with 8 bases lying between them. In germline, CDR1 is SEHNR, CDR2 FQNEAQ (reference sequence). The length of the CDR3 is 15 residues. This CDR3 is CASSLRRASGNTIYF. Here the CDR3 DNA reads TGTGCCAGCAGCTTAAGGAGGGCCTCTGGAAACACCATATATTTT.

The rearrangement joins TRBV28 to TRBJ1-5; D is unclear. V shed 3 bases and J shed 6 bases, with 6 bases lying between them. Per germline, CDR1 MDHEN and CDR2 SYDVKM. The CDR3 is 12 amino acids. CDR3 in amino acids: CASSLSGQPQHF. CDR3 nucleotides: TGTGCCAGCAGTTTGTCCGGTCAGCCCCAGCATTTT.

CDR3 region: CASSPRDRVYEKLFF. CDR3 DNA sequence: TGTGCCAGCAGCCCCCGGGACAGGGTTTACGAAAAACTGTTTTTT. The rearrangement uses TRBV7-9 and TRBJ1-4; TRBD1 agrees at 9 bases. This CDR3 is 15 amino acids long. Per the germline V gene, CDR1 is SEHNR and CDR2 is FQNEAQ (reference sequence). The junction had 9 bases not matched to a gene; V was cut back by 5 bases and J by 8 bases.

The chain combines TRBV18 with TRBJ2-7; 7 bases agree with TRBD1. This CDR3 has 16 amino acids. Germline V gene data show CDR1 as KGHSH and CDR2 as LQKENI. J was trimmed by 4 bases and V by 3 bases; bases with no gene match: 12. The CDR3 nucleotides read TGTGCCAGCTCACCCCGACAGGGCCGGTCCCTTTACGAGCAGTACTTC. As protein: CASSPRQGRSLYEQYF.

This clone appeared a few times. The V and J genes are TRBV2 and TRBJ1-6; 7 bases are a match to TRBD1. With V trimmed by 6 bases and J by 7 bases, 9 bases remained unmatched. Germline values: CDR1 SNHLY, CDR2 FYNNEI. The CDR3 runs 15 residues. The CDR3 DNA is TGTGCCAGCAGGGTCTCCGGGACAGAGAATTCACCCCTCCACTTT. Translated, it gives CASRVSGTENSPLHF.

This clone was seen just once. The V gene is TRBV4-1, the J gene TRBJ1-6, with 9 bases lining up with TRBD1. Germline lookup yields CDR1 MGHRA and CDR2 YSYEKL. The CDR3 consists of 14 residues. V dropped 4 bases and J dropped 7; count of bases not matched to a gene: 2. CDR3 sequence: CASSPGQGNSPLHF. The CDR3 DNA reads TGCGCCAGCAGCCCAGGACAGGGGAATTCACCCCTCCACTTT.

This chain joins TRBV5-1 and TRBJ2-3, with 12 bases that match TRBD2. CDR1 is SGHRS and CDR2 is YFSETQ in the germline V gene. V was clipped by 5 bases and J by 0 bases; unmatched bases: 13. The CDR3 spans 19 residues. CDR3 coding DNA: TGCGCCAGCAGAGGGGCCCCACTAGCGGGGGGACTTAGCACAGATACGCAGTATTTT. Encoded protein: CASRGAPLAGGLSTDTQYF.

This clone has a single count. The chain is built from TRBV6-6 and TRBJ1-5, with TRBD1 matching over 7 bases. Germline loops: CDR1 MNHNY, CDR2 SVGAGI (reference sequence). The junction had 5 bases not matched to a gene; V was cut back by 6 bases and J by 3 bases. The CDR3 covers 14 residues. The CDR3 loop reads CASSPGTVNQPQHF. CDR3 in DNA: TGTGCCAGCAGCCCCGGGACAGTCAATCAGCCCCAGCATTTT.

J is TRBJ2-1 and V is TRBV4-3, with D tentatively TRBD2 (6 bases). This CDR3 has 14 amino acids. Trimming pared 0 bases from V and 7 bases from J, leaving 10 bases between. The germline gives CDR1 LGHNA, CDR2 YSLEER. DNA of the CDR3: TGCGCCAGCAGCCAAGATAGGACTAATAATGAGCAGTTCTTC. Translation: CASSQDRTNNEQFF.

The chain carries TRBV2 and TRBJ1-5, with 10 bases matching TRBD1. The germline V gene encodes CDR1 SNHLY and CDR2 FYNNEI. This CDR3 is built from 14 residues. Trimming at V came to 7 bases and at J to 7 bases, leaving 7 bases not matched to a gene. CDR3 region: CASTEDRGGQPQHF. The CDR3 bases are TGTGCCAGCACCGAGGACAGGGGGGGACAGCCCCAGCATTTT.

V gene TRBV7-8 combines with J gene TRBJ1-2; D is possibly TRBD1 (5 bases). Germline assignment: CDR1 SGHVS and CDR2 FQNEAQ. CDR3 length equals 14 residues. Trimming stripped 3 bases from V and 2 bases from J, with 10 bases between. In nucleotides, the CDR3 is TGTGCCAGCAGCTTGGAGGGGTTCAACTATGGCTACACCTTC. This translates into CASSLEGFNYGYTF.

This sequence joins TRBV5-1 and TRBJ1-2; 7 bases line up with TRBD1. The V gene's germline CDR1 is SGHRS and CDR2 YFSETQ. The V gene end was trimmed by 3 bases and the J gene end by 2 bases; junction bases not matched to a gene: 4. The CDR3 covers 14 residues. The CDR3 sequence is CASSWDSLNYGYTF. CDR3 DNA sequence: TGCGCCAGCAGCTGGGACAGCTTGAACTATGGCTACACCTTC.

The sample holds a few counts of this clone. The gene calls are TRBV19 and TRBJ1-2; weak D call: TRBD1 (5 bases). The V end was cut by 7 bases, the J end by 1 base, with 7 bases between. The germline CDR1 and CDR2 sequences are LNHDA and SQIVND (reference sequence). The CDR3 is made up of 12 amino acids. In DNA form, the CDR3 reads TGTGCCAGTATGGGGGGTAACTATGGCTACACCTTC. Residues: CASMGGNYGYTF.

The chain uses TRBV29-1 and TRBJ1-1, with D tentatively TRBD1 (5 bases). Trimming shortened V by 7 bases and J by 1 base, and 13 bases separated the two germline ends. The CDR3 spans 13 residues. Germline V CDR1 and CDR2: SQVTM, ANQGSEA. The CDR3 region has the DNA TGCAGCGGGAAAAGACAGCCGAACACTGAAGCTTTCTTT. It specifies CSGKRQPNTEAFF.

V gene TRBV10-3 combines with J gene TRBJ1-5, with 7 nucleotides matching TRBD1. The CDR3 has 15 amino acids. CDR1 is ENHRY and CDR2 is SYGVKD in the germline V gene. The trim removed 0 bases at V and 7 bases at J, leaving 6 bases unmatched. CDR3 residues: CAISESTGAGQPQHF. The CDR3, as DNA: TGTGCCATCAGTGAGTCTACAGGGGCAGGGCAGCCCCAGCATTTT.

The chain is built from TRBV29-1 and TRBJ1-2, with 10 bases aligning to TRBD1. Trimming at V came to 4 bases and at J to 9 bases, leaving 8 bases not matched to a gene. The CDR3 loop spans 13 amino acids. Per the germline V gene, CDR1 is SQVTM and CDR2 is ANQGSEA. This CDR3 reads CSVGDRGGRSYTF. CDR3 sequence (DNA): TGCAGCGTTGGGGACAGGGGCGGTAGGAGCTACACCTTC. The whole variable domain, remainder taken from reference TRBV29-1 and TRBJ1-2, is SAVISQKPSRDICQRGTSLTIQCQVDSQVTMMFWYRQQPGQSLTLIATANQGSEATYESGFVIDKFPISRPNLTFSTLTVSNMSPEDSSIYLCSVGDRGGRSYTFGSGTRLTVV.

The gene calls are TRBV3-1 (or the pseudogene TRBV3-2) and TRBJ2-7; TRBD2 is a possible D gene (6 bases). The V gene lost 4 bases and the J gene lost 1 base, with 8 bases spanning the gap. From germline, CDR1 is LGHDT and CDR2 YNNKEL (reference sequence). The CDR3 totals 13 residues. The CDR3 DNA is TGTGCCAGCAGCCTCGGGGGTTCCTACGAGCAGTACTTC. Amino acids: CASSLGGSYEQYF.

This clone occurred a few times. No DNA is shown, since the ends of the CDR3 on it are uncertain; the CDR3 is the one TCRdb lists. This chain joins TRBV18 and TRBJ2-1; the table gives TRBD1 as D, unverified against the DNA. CDR1 is KGHSH and CDR2 is LQKENI in the germline V gene. The CDR3 is 15 amino acids in total, end residues counted. Here the CDR3 reads CASSLKTGAVLRAFF.

This chain uses TRBV18 with TRBJ1-3, with 8 bases identical to TRBD1. V dropped 3 bases and J dropped 0; count of bases not matched to a gene: 1. The CDR3 totals 15 residues. Germline assignment: CDR1 KGHSH and CDR2 LQKENI. The CDR3 here is CASSPGTGSGNTIYF. The CDR3 nucleotides read TGTGCCAGCTCACCCGGGACAGGCTCTGGAAACACCATATATTTT.

V is TRBV30 and J is TRBJ1-5; D remains unclear. Trimming left V 3 bases short and J 5 bases short, with 11 bases between. CDR3 length equals 13 residues. Germline V gives CDR1 GTSNPN, CDR2 SVGIG (reference sequence). In DNA, the CDR3 is TGTGCCTGGAGCCTATTACCCGATCAGCCCCAGCATTTT. This translates into CAWSLLPDQPQHF.

The rearrangement links TRBV5-1 to TRBJ2-1, with D tentatively TRBD2 (5 bases). The CDR3 contains 13 residues. Germline V gives CDR1 SGHRS, CDR2 YFSETQ. V gave up 0 bases and J gave up 5 bases, with 6 bases separating them. DNA for the CDR3: TGCGCCAGCAGCTTGGGACTAAACAATGAGCAGTTCTTC. Protein: CASSLGLNNEQFF.

This chain connects TRBV5-1 to TRBJ2-1; the D gene is possibly TRBD2 (7 bases). Trimming removed 4 bases at V and 7 bases at J, with 15 bases between. From germline, CDR1 is SGHRS and CDR2 YFSETQ. The CDR3 runs to 14 residues. CDR3 sequence reads: CASSRGGSLNEQFF. In DNA form, the CDR3 reads TGCGCCAGCAGCCGCGGGGGCTCGTTAAATGAGCAGTTCTTC.